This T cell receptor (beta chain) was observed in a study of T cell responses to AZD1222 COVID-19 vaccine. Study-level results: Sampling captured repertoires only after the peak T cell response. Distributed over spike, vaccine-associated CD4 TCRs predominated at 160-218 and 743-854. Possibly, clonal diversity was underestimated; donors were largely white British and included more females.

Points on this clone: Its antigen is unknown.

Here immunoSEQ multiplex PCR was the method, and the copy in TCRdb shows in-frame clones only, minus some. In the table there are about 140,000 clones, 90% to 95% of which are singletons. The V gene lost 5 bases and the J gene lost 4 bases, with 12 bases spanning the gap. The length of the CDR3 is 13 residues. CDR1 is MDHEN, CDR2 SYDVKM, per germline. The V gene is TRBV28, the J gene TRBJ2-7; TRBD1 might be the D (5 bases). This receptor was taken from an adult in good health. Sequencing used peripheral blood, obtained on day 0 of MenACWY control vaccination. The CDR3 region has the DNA TGTGCCAGCAGTCCCTTGACAGAGTACGAGCAGTACTTC. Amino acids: CASSPLTEYEQYF.